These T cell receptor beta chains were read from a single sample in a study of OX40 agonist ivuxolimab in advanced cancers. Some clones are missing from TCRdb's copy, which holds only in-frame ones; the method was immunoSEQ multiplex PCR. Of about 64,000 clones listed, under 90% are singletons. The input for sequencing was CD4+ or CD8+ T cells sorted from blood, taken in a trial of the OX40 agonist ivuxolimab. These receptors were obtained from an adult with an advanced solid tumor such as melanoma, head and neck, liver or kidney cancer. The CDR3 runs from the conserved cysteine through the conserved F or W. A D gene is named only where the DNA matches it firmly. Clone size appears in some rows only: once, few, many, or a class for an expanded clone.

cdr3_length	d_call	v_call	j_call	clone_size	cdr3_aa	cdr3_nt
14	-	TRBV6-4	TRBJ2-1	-	CASSDSDSPRRQFF	TGTGCCAGCAGTGACTCCGACTCCCCGAGGCGGCAGTTCTTC
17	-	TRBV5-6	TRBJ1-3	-	CASSSGLSSLSGNTIYF	TGTGCCAGCAGTTCCGGACTAAGTAGTCTCTCTGGAAACACCATATATTTT
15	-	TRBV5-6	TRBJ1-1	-	CASSNRGSSGTEAFF	TGTGCCAGCAGCAACCGAGGGTCCTCGGGGACTGAAGCTTTCTTT
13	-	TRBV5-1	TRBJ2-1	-	CASSEGTNNEQFF	TGCGCCAGCAGCGAAGGGACCAACAATGAGCAGTTCTTC
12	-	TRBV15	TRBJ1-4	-	CATSRGGRQLFF	TGTGCCACCAGCAGAGGAGGGCGTCAACTGTTTTTT
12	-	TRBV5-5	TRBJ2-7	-	CASSLVSYEQYF	TGTGCCAGCAGCTTGGTCAGCTACGAGCAGTACTTC
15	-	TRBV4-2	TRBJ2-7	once	CASSQVEGTSGHQYF	TGTGCCAGCAGCCAAGTCGAGGGGACATCCGGACATCAGTACTTC
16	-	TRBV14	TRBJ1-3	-	CASSQDLRGLGNTIYF	TGTGCCAGCAGCCAAGATCTGCGGGGATTAGGAAACACCATATATTTT
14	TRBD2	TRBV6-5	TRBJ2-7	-	CASAGTSGSYEQYF	TGTGCCAGCGCTGGGACTAGCGGGAGTTACGAGCAGTACTTC
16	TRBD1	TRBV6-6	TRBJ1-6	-	CASSTQDRAINSPLHF	TGTGCCAGCAGTACCCAAGACAGGGCGATTAATTCACCCCTCCACTTT
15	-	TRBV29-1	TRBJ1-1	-	CSVQEGGGANTEAFF	TGCAGCGTACAAGAGGGGGGGGGCGCGAACACTGAAGCTTTCTTT
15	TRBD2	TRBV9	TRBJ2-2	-	CASSELAEVTGELFF	TGTGCCAGCAGCGAGCTAGCGGAAGTCACCGGGGAGCTGTTTTTT
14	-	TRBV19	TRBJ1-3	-	CASSIGTAGNTIYF	TGTGCCAGTAGTATCGGGACCGCGGGAAACACCATATATTTT
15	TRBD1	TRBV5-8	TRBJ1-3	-	CASSRQGDSGNTIYF	TGTGCCAGCAGCCGACAGGGCGACTCTGGAAACACCATATATTTT
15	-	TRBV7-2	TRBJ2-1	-	CASSPRGDSRDEQFF	TGTGCCAGCAGCCCTAGGGGGGACTCCCGGGATGAGCAGTTCTTC
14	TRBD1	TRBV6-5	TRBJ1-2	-	CASRDTGGSYGYTF	TGTGCCAGCAGGGATACAGGGGGCTCCTATGGCTACACCTTC
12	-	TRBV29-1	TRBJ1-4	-	CSVTLTGEELFF	TGCAGCGTTACGCTCACTGGTGAGGAACTGTTTTTT
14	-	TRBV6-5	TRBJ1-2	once	CASSPLSGSIGYTF	TGTGCCAGCAGTCCCCTCTCAGGGTCGATCGGCTACACCTTC
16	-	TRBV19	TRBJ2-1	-	CASRDTSPVRGYEQFF	TGTGCCAGTCGAGACACCTCCCCGGTCAGGGGCTATGAGCAGTTCTTC
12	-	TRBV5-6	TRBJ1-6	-	CASSLGSSPLHF	TGTGCCAGCAGCTTGGGAAGTTCACCCCTCCACTTT
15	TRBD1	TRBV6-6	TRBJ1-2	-	CASILRDRVNYGYTF	TGTGCCAGCATCCTCCGGGACAGGGTTAACTATGGCTACACCTTC
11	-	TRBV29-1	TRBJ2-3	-	CSVSHADTQYF	TGCAGCGTTTCTCACGCAGATACGCAGTATTTT
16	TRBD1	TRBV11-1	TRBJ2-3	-	CASSLEQGGITDTQYF	TGTGCCAGCAGCTTAGAACAGGGGGGAATCACAGATACGCAGTATTTT
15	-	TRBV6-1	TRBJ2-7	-	CASSDRRDYPYEQYF	TGTGCCAGCAGTGATAGGAGGGATTACCCCTACGAGCAGTACTTC
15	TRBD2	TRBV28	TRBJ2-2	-	CASSHRSGRTGELFF	TGTGCCAGCAGTCATCGTAGCGGGAGGACCGGGGAGCTGTTTTTT
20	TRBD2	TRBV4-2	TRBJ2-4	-	CASSQVGTSNTFLAKNIQYF	TGTGCCAGCAGCCAAGTAGGGACTAGCAATACCTTTCTAGCCAAAAACATTCAGTACTTC
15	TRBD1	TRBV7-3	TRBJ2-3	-	CASSLNKGAADTQYF	TGTGCCAGCAGCTTAAATAAGGGGGCCGCAGATACGCAGTATTTT
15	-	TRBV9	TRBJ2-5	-	CASSTGGTHLETQYF	TGTGCCAGCAGCACCGGAGGAACCCATCTGGAAACCCAGTACTTC
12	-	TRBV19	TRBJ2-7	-	CASRSGLHEQYF	TGTGCCAGTAGGTCAGGGTTACACGAGCAGTACTTC
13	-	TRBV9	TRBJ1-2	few	CASSSGPSIGYTF	TGTGCCAGCAGCTCGGGCCCTAGCATTGGCTACACCTTC
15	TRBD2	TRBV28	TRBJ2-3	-	CASSLVAGGRDTQYF	TGTGCCAGCAGTTTGGTAGCGGGAGGGCGAGATACGCAGTATTTT
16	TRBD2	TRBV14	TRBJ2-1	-	CASSQVGTSGFYEQFF	TGTGCCAGCAGCCAAGTCGGGACTAGCGGTTTCTATGAGCAGTTCTTC
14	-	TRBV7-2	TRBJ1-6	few	CASSVTGSVTPLHF	TGTGCCAGCAGCGTTACAGGGTCTGTCACACCCCTCCACTTT
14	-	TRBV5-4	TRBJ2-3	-	CASSLVAGPDTQYF	TGTGCCAGCAGCTTGGTTGCGGGGCCAGATACGCAGTATTTT
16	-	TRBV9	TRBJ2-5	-	CASSVEASVYKETQYF	TGTGCCAGCAGCGTAGAGGCTAGCGTTTATAAAGAGACCCAGTACTTC
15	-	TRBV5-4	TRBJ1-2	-	CASSLAREFHYGYTF	TGTGCCAGCAGCTTGGCCCGAGAATTTCACTATGGCTACACCTTC
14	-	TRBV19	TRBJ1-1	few	CASSVQGTNTEAFF	TGTGCCAGTAGTGTCCAGGGGACGAACACTGAAGCTTTCTTT
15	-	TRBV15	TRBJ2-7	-	CATSIGRGGSYEQYF	TGTGCCACCAGCATCGGCCGGGGAGGCTCCTACGAGCAGTACTTC
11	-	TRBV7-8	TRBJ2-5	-	CASSFTETQYF	TGTGCCAGCAGCTTCACGGAGACCCAGTACTTC
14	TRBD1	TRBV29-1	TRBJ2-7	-	CSAAGGQGSYEQYF	TGCAGCGCCGCCGGGGGACAGGGTTCCTACGAGCAGTACTTC
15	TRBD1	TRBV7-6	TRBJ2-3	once	CASSGRQGGTDTQYF	TGTGCCAGCAGCGGGCGACAGGGCGGGACAGATACGCAGTATTTT
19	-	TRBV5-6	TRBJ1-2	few	CASSLGSGTNYLKDYGYTF	TGTGCCAGCAGCTTAGGGTCCGGGACGAACTATTTAAAGGACTATGGCTACACCTTC
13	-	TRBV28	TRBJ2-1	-	CASSTPATVEQFF	TGTGCCAGCAGTACCCCTGCTACTGTTGAGCAGTTCTTC
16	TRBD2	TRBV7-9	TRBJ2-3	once	CASSPGRPSGLDTQYF	TGTGCCAGCAGCCCGGGGCGGCCTAGCGGGTTAGATACGCAGTATTTT
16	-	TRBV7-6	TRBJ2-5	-	CASSLGVGGGAETQYF	TGTGCCAGCAGCTTAGGAGTCGGGGGTGGTGCGGAGACCCAGTACTTC
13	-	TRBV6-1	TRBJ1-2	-	CASSSDGNYGYTF	TGTGCCAGCAGTTCCGACGGGAACTATGGCTACACCTTC
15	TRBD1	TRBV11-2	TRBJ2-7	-	CASSLLKQGVHEQYF	TGTGCCAGCAGCTTATTGAAACAGGGGGTCCACGAGCAGTACTTC
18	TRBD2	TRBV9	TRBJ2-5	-	CASSPARGALRYQETQYF	TGTGCCAGCAGCCCCGCGCGGGGGGCATTAAGGTACCAAGAGACCCAGTACTTC
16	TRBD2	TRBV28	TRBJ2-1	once	CASLGTSGSSGNEQFF	TGTGCCAGCCTGGGGACTAGCGGGAGTTCGGGTAATGAGCAGTTCTTC
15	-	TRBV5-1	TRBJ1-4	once	CASSLNGGSNEKLFF	TGCGCCAGCAGCTTGAACGGAGGATCGAATGAAAAACTGTTTTTT
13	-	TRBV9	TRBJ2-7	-	CASSVVPFYEQYF	TGTGCCAGCAGCGTAGTCCCTTTTTACGAGCAGTACTTC
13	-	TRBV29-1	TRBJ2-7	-	CSVERGRGTEQYF	TGCAGCGTTGAAAGGGGACGTGGCACCGAGCAGTACTTC
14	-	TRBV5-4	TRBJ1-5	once	CASSQGGSNQPQHF	TGTGCCAGCAGCCAAGGGGGAAGCAATCAGCCCCAGCATTTT
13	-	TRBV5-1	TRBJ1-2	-	CASSLDRVYGYTF	TGCGCCAGCAGCTTGGACAGGGTTTATGGCTACACCTTC